The 29 T cell receptor beta chains given below trace back to one sample, sequenced in a study of blood T cell repertoires in COVID-19. Libraries were prepared by immunoSEQ multiplex PCR; TCRdb keeps only in-frame clonotypes and omits some of them. Seen here are some 190,000 clones, about four fifths observed once, and the top ten hold under 8%. What was sequenced was peripheral blood. The origin of the receptors is a man aged 60-69 years with acute or convalescent COVID-19.

The CDR3 is CASSFLSTDTQYF. The CDR3 DNA reads TGTGCCAGCAGCTTTTTAAGCACAGATACGCAGTATTTT. V usage is TRBV7-2 and J usage is TRBJ2-3; no reliable D call. There are 13 residues in the CDR3. Germline V CDR1 and CDR2: SGHTA, FQGNSA. Trimming left V 3 bases short and J 0 bases short, with 4 bases between.

This chain connects TRBV19 to TRBJ1-3; 7 nucleotides agree with TRBD1. The germline V gene encodes CDR1 LNHDA and CDR2 SQIVND (reference sequence). This CDR3 spans 16 amino acids. V gave up 1 base and J gave up 3 bases; unmatched junction bases: 6. The CDR3 reads CASSIGDRVGGNTIYF. The CDR3 region has the DNA TGTGCCAGTAGTATAGGTGACAGGGTCGGTGGAAACACCATATATTTT. The full variable domain, in which reference TRBV19 and TRBJ1-3 provide the parts outside the CDR3, is DGGITQSPKYLFRKEGQNVTLSCEQNLNHDAMYWYRQDPGQGLRLIYYSQIVNDFQKGDIAEGYSVSREKKESFPLTVTSAQKNPTAFYLCASSIGDRVGGNTIYFGEGSWLTVV.

In the case of this clone: Other DNA sequences in this sample translate to the same CDR3. V is TRBV3-1 (or the pseudogene TRBV3-2) and J is TRBJ1-5; 11 bases fit TRBD1. The germline V gene has CDR1 LGHDT and CDR2 YNNKEL (reference sequence). Trimming cost V 3 bases and J 7 bases; bases outside gene matches: 2. The CDR3 is made up of 14 amino acids. This CDR3 is CASSQDRGRQPQHF. The CDR3 DNA is TGTGCCAGCAGCCAGGACAGGGGGCGGCAGCCCCAGCATTTT.

V and J are TRBV2 and TRBJ2-3; the D gene is possibly TRBD1 (6 bases). This CDR3 has 13 amino acids. Per germline, CDR1 SNHLY and CDR2 FYNNEI. Trimming cost V 11 bases and J 4 bases, with 16 bases left between them. DNA of the CDR3: TGTGCCGGTGTAACAGGGTTGGCAGATACGCAGTATTTT. Translating it yields CAGVTGLADTQYF.

This chain uses TRBV29-1 with TRBJ2-7, with 9 bases aligning to TRBD2. The CDR3 runs 13 residues. Trimming took 5 bases from V and 6 from J; bases not matched to a gene: 8. The germline V gene has CDR1 SQVTM and CDR2 ANQGSEA. CDR3 in amino acids: CSVLPSGRSEQYF. In DNA form, the CDR3 reads TGCAGCGTTCTCCCGAGCGGGAGGAGCGAGCAGTACTTC.

The chain carries TRBV5-1 and TRBJ2-3; TRBD2 aligns across 12 bases. Germline V gene lookup returns CDR1 SGHRS and CDR2 YFSETQ. This CDR3 has 18 residues. V was clipped by 4 bases and J by 3 bases; unmatched bases: 12. The CDR3 DNA reads TGCGCCAGCAGCCCACCCCTAGCGGGAGGGCAAGGGACAGATACGCAGTATTTT. Translating gives CASSPPLAGGQGTDTQYF.

The chain is built from TRBV6-5 and TRBJ1-2, with 12 nucleotides matching TRBD1. V lost 6 bases and J lost 8; bases outside the gene matches: 13. CDR1 is MNHEY and CDR2 is SVGAGI in the germline V gene. The CDR3 totals 16 residues. CDR3 nucleotide sequence: TGTGCCAGCAGATACGACCCGGGACAGGGGGCGGGAGGCTACACCTTC. This gives the protein CASRYDPGQGAGGYTF.

V usage is TRBV28 and J usage is TRBJ1-5; the D is unclear. V was clipped by 5 bases and J by 7 bases, with 15 bases between them. The CDR3 covers 14 residues. The germline V gene has CDR1 MDHEN and CDR2 SYDVKM. CDR3 residues: CASSGFGVGQPQHF. CDR3 nucleotides: TGTGCCAGCAGTGGGTTCGGGGTGGGACAGCCCCAGCATTTT.

The V call is TRBV6-4, the J call TRBJ1-4; no reliable D call. V gave up 6 bases and J gave up 5 bases, with 10 bases separating them. Germline assignment: CDR1 MRHNA and CDR2 SNTAGT. This CDR3 contains 13 residues. Here the CDR3 DNA reads TGTGCCAGCAGGCACCTATCGAATGAAAAACTGTTTTTT. Amino acid sequence: CASRHLSNEKLFF.

The J gene is TRBJ1-5, the V gene TRBV1; TRBD1 is the table's D call and was not checked against the DNA. TRBV1 is a listed pseudogene. The CDR3 is made up of 13 amino acids. The CDR3 DNA reads as TGCACCAGCCTGGGCTTCAGCAATCAGCCCCAGCATTTT. Translating it yields CTSLGFSNQPQHF.

The rearrangement uses TRBV18 and TRBJ2-2; tentative D call: TRBD2 (6 bases). CDR1 and CDR2 from the germline V gene are KGHSH and LQKENI. CDR3 length equals 16 residues. V was clipped by 3 bases and J by 2 bases, with 13 bases between them. Written as DNA, the CDR3 is TGTGCCAGCTCACCGCCAGCGGGCCTAAACACCGGGGAGCTGTTTTTT. It is translated as CASSPPAGLNTGELFF.

The rearrangement uses TRBV9 and TRBJ2-7, with 14 positions matching TRBD2. CDR1 is SGDLS and CDR2 is YYNGEE in the germline V gene. Unmatched junction bases numbered 5, after V lost 2 bases and J lost 4 bases. The CDR3 extends over 16 amino acids. The CDR3 DNA is TGTGCCAGCAGCGTCGGGACTAGCGGGAGAGGGTACGAGCAGTACTTC. Protein product: CASSVGTSGRGYEQYF.

J is TRBJ1-3 and V is TRBV19, with D unclear. The V gene lost 4 bases and the J gene lost 2 bases, with 9 bases spanning the gap. The CDR3 is made up of 14 amino acids. The V gene's germline CDR1 is LNHDA and CDR2 SQIVND (reference sequence). This chain's CDR3 is CASSTRVTGNTIYF. The CDR3 DNA follows: TGTGCCAGTAGTACCCGTGTTACTGGAAACACCATATATTTT.

This clone came up a few times. The rearrangement joins TRBV4-1 to TRBJ1-1; D is perhaps TRBD1 (6 bases). V lost 2 bases and J 1 base, leaving 14 bases between the germline ends. There are 16 residues in the CDR3. Per the germline V gene, CDR1 is MGHRA and CDR2 is YSYEKL. The CDR3 loop is CASSQPLKQGNTEAFF. CDR3 nucleotides: TGCGCCAGCAGCCAACCCTTAAAACAGGGGAACACTGAAGCTTTCTTT.

In this sample, this clone turned up once. V gene TRBV6-1 combines with J gene TRBJ2-2; the match to TRBD1 covers 7 bases. Germline loops: CDR1 MNHNS, CDR2 SASEGT. V lost 4 bases and J lost 3; bases outside the gene matches: 8. The CDR3 is 16 residues long. CDR3 sequence: CASSGRQGSYTGELFF. In DNA, the CDR3 is TGTGCCAGCAGTGGTAGACAGGGTTCGTACACCGGGGAGCTGTTTTTT.

The chain combines TRBV19 with TRBJ2-6; tentative D call: TRBD2 (6 bases). The V end was cut by 6 bases, the J end by 0 bases, with 15 bases between. The germline V gene has CDR1 LNHDA and CDR2 SQIVND (reference sequence). The CDR3 is 17 residues long. As DNA, the CDR3 is TGTGCCAGTAGAACCACTCTAGCGCGCTCTGGGGCCAACGTCCTGACTTTC. This gives the protein CASRTTLARSGANVLTF.

For the CDR3, the DNA is TGTGCCAGCTCACCGGGGCGGACAGGGGTGAATGAAAAACTGTTTTTT. Protein: CASSPGRTGVNEKLFF. This chain connects TRBV18 to TRBJ1-4; 9 bases agree with TRBD1. The V gene end was trimmed by 3 bases and the J gene end by 5 bases; junction bases not matched to a gene: 7. The CDR3 runs to 16 residues. In germline, CDR1 is KGHSH, CDR2 LQKENI.

V is TRBV10-3 and J is TRBJ1-1; the D gene is possibly TRBD1 (5 bases). Deletions cut 4 bases from V and 3 bases from J, with 12 bases between. This CDR3 region has 14 residues. Looked up from germline, CDR1 is ENHRY and CDR2 is SYGVKD. CDR3 loop: CAISVVGGDTEAFF. The CDR3 nucleotides read TGTGCCATCAGTGTTGTAGGAGGGGACACTGAAGCTTTCTTT.

V gene TRBV9 combines with J gene TRBJ2-7; weak D call: TRBD2 (7 bases). This CDR3 region has 14 residues. Germline values: CDR1 SGDLS, CDR2 YYNGEE. The V and J ends lost 10 bases and 2 bases respectively, with 19 bases between them. Written as DNA, the CDR3 is TGTGCCCCCAGCGAAGGGGGGGGGCCCTACGAGCAGTACTTC. Encoded protein: CAPSEGGGPYEQYF.

The rearrangement uses TRBV5-8 and TRBJ2-1, with TRBD2 identical over 14 bases. The V gene end was trimmed by 2 bases and the J gene end by 10 bases; junction bases not matched to a gene: 5. This CDR3 region has 15 residues. CDR1 and CDR2 (germline): SGHTS, YDEGEE. CDR3 sequence (DNA): TGTGCCAGCAGCTTCAGACTAGCGGGGGGGCGGGAGCAGTTCTTC. Encoded protein: CASSFRLAGGREQFF.

This chain uses TRBV5-1 with TRBJ2-7; TRBD1 matches 10 bases. V lost 0 bases, J lost 0 bases, and 3 bases stayed unmatched. The CDR3 has 16 residues. Germline V gene data show CDR1 as SGHRS and CDR2 as YFSETQ. CDR3 sequence reads: CASSLGGDRGSYEQYF. DNA of the CDR3: TGCGCCAGCAGCTTGGGGGGGGACAGGGGCTCCTACGAGCAGTACTTC.

CDR3 amino acids: CASSLDGHSSDTQYF. The DNA for the CDR3 is TGTGCCAGCAGCTTAGATGGGCACAGTTCGGATACGCAGTATTTT. The rearrangement joins TRBV11-3 to TRBJ2-3; D is unresolved. V gave up 0 bases and J gave up 6 bases, with 13 bases separating them. CDR1 is SGHNT and CDR2 is YENEEA in the germline V gene. The CDR3 has 15 residues.

CDR3 residues: CAISGNQANNSPLHF. In DNA form, the CDR3 reads TGTGCCATCAGTGGGAACCAGGCGAATAATTCACCCCTCCACTTT. This chain connects TRBV10-3 to TRBJ1-6; D is ambiguous. Germline V gene lookup returns CDR1 ENHRY and CDR2 SYGVKD. Trimming left V 4 bases short and J 5 bases short, with 12 bases between. CDR3 length: 15 amino acids.

The V call is TRBV7-9, the J call TRBJ2-7; possibly TRBD1 for D (7 bases). CDR1 and CDR2 from the germline V gene are SEHNR and FQNEAQ (reference sequence). There are 13 residues in the CDR3. Deletions cut 4 bases from V and 3 bases from J, with 10 bases between. CDR3 in amino acids: CASSSGDSYEQYF. The DNA for the CDR3 is TGTGCCAGCAGCTCGGGGGACAGCTACGAGCAGTACTTC.

The rearrangement joins TRBV3-1 (or the pseudogene TRBV3-2) to TRBJ2-2, with a weak D call TRBD1 (8 bases). V lost 6 bases to trimming and J lost 5 bases, with 13 bases between them. This CDR3 is 14 amino acids long. The germline V gene has CDR1 LGHDT and CDR2 YNNKEL (reference sequence). CDR3 protein: CASRTGGVTGELFF. The CDR3 bases are TGTGCCAGCAGAACAGGGGGGGTTACCGGGGAGCTGTTTTTT.

This clone has a handful of counts. J is TRBJ2-3 and V is TRBV11-2; D possibly corresponds to TRBD1 (5 bases). Germline CDR1 and CDR2: SGHAT and FQNNGV. V lost 1 base to trimming and J lost 2 bases, with 7 bases between them. The CDR3 has 14 amino acids. The DNA for the CDR3 is TGTGCCAGCAGCTTAGGACAGTTCACAGATACGCAGTATTTT. It yields the protein CASSLGQFTDTQYF.

The chain combines TRBV27 with TRBJ2-1; 12 nucleotides agree with TRBD2. Germline V lookup: CDR1 MNHEY, CDR2 SMNVEV (reference sequence). V lost 3 bases, J lost 7 bases, and 1 base stayed unmatched. The CDR3 totals 14 residues. CDR3 in amino acids: CASSLGLAGNEQFF. The CDR3 DNA is TGTGCCAGCAGTTTGGGACTAGCGGGTAATGAGCAGTTCTTC.

The gene calls are TRBV9 and TRBJ2-1, with 16 bases matching TRBD2. The trim removed 3 bases at V and 0 bases at J, leaving 6 bases unmatched. CDR3 length: 19 amino acids. CDR1 and CDR2 from the germline V gene are SGDLS and YYNGEE. CDR3 DNA sequence: TGTGCCAGCAGCGGACGGGGACTAGCGGGAGGGAGCTCCTACAATGAGCAGTTCTTC. It encodes CASSGRGLAGGSSYNEQFF.

The chain links TRBV11-2 to TRBJ2-2, with D unresolved. Germline V gene lookup returns CDR1 SGHAT and CDR2 FQNNGV. The CDR3 extends over 12 amino acids. V gave up 3 bases and J gave up 4 bases, with 3 bases separating them. The CDR3 DNA follows: TGTGCCAGCAGCTTCATCACCGGGGAGCTGTTTTTT. Its protein product is CASSFITGELFF.